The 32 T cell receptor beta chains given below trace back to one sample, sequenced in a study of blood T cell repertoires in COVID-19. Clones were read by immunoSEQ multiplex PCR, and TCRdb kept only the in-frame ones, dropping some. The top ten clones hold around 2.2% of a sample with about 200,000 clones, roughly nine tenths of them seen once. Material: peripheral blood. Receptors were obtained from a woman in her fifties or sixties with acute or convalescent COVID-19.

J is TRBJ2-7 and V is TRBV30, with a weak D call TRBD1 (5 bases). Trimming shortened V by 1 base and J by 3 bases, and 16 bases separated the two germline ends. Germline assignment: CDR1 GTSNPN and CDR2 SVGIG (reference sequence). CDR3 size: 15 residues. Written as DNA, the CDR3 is TGTGCCTGGAGTGCTCCCGACAAAGGGGTCTACGAGCAGTACTTC. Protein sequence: CAWSAPDKGVYEQYF.

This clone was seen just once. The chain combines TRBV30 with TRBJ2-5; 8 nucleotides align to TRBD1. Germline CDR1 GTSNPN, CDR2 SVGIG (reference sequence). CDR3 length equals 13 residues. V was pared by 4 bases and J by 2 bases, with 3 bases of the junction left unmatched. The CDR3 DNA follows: TGTGCCTGGAAAACAGGGGGGCAAGAGACCCAGTACTTC. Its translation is CAWKTGGQETQYF.

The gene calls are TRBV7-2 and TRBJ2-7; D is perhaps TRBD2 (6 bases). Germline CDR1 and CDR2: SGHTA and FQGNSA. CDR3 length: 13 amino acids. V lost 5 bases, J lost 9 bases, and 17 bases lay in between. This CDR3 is CASSEGQGRRQYF. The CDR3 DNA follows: TGTGCCAGCAGCGAAGGACAAGGGAGGAGGCAGTACTTC.

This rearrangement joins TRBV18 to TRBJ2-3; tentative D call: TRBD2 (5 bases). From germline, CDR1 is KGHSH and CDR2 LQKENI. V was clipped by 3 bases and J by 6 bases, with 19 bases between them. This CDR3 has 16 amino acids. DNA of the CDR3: TGTGCCAGCTCACCTGGGGTGGACGGACTTAGCGATACGCAGTATTTT. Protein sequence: CASSPGVDGLSDTQYF.

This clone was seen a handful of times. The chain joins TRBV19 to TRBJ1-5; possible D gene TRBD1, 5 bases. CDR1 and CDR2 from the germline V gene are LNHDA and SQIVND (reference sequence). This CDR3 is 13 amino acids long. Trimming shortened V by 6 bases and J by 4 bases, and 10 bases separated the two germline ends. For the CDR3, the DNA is TGTGCCAGTAGATTCGGGGGGAATCAGCCCCAGCATTTT. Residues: CASRFGGNQPQHF.

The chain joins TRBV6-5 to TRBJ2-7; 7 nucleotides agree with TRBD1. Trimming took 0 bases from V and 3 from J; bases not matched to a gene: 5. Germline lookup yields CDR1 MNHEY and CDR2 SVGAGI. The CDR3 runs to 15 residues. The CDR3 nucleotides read TGTGCCAGCAGTTACTCGAGCGCAGGGGGCTACGAGCAGTACTTC. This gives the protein CASSYSSAGGYEQYF.

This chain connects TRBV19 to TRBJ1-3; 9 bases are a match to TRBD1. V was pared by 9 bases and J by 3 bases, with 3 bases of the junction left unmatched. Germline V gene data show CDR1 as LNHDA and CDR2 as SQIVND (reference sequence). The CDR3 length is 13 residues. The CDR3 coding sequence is TGTGCCAGCCGGGACAGGGATGGAAACACCATATATTTT. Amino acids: CASRDRDGNTIYF.

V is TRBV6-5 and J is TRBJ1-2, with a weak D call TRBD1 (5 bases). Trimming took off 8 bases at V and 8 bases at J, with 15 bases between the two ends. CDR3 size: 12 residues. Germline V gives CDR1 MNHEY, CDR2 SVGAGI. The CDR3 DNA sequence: TGTGCCAGCCACCGTCGGGGGTACGGCTACACCTTC. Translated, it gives CASHRRGYGYTF.

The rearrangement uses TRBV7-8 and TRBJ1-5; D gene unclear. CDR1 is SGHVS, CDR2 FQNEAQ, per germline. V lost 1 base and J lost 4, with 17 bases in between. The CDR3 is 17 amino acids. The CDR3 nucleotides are TGTGCCAGCAGCTTAGATATCGGGAGGGCTTTAAATCAGCCCCAGCATTTT. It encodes CASSLDIGRALNQPQHF.

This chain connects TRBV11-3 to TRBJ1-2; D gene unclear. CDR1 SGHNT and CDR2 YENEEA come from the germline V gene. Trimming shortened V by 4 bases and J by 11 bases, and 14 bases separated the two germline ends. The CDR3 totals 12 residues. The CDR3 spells CASSSEAREYTF. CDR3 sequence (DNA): TGTGCCAGCAGCTCTGAGGCCCGCGAGTACACCTTC.

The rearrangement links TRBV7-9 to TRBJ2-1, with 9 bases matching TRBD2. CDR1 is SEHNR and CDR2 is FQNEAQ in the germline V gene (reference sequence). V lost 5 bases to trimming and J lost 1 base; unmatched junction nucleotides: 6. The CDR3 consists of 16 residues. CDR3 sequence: CASSPDAGGSYNEQFF. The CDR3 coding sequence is TGTGCCAGCAGCCCCGACGCGGGAGGGTCCTACAATGAGCAGTTCTTC.

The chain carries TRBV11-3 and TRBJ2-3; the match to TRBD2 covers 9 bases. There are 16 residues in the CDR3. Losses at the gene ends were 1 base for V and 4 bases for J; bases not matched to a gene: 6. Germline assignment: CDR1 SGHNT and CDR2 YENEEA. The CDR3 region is CASSLAAGGPPDTQYF. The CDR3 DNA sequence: TGTGCCAGCAGCTTAGCTGCGGGGGGGCCCCCAGATACGCAGTATTTT. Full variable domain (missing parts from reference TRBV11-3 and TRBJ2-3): EAGVVQSPRYKIIEKKQPVAFWCNPISGHNTLYWYLQNLGQGPELLIRYENEEAVDDSQLPKDRFSAERLKGVDSTLKIQPAELGDSAVYLCASSLAAGGPPDTQYFGPGTRLTVL.

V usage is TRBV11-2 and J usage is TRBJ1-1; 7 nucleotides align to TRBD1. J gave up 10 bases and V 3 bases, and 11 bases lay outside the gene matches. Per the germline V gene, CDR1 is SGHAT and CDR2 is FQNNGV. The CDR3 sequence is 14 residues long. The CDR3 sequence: CASSFGDRALVAFF. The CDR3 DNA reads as TGTGCCAGCAGCTTTGGAGACAGGGCTCTCGTAGCTTTCTTT.

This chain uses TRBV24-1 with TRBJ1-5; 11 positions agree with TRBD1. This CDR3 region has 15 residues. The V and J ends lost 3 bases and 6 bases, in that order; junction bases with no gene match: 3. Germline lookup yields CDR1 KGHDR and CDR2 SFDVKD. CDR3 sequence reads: CATSDTGQGAQPQHF. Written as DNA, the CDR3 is TGTGCCACCAGTGATACCGGACAGGGGGCTCAGCCCCAGCATTTT.

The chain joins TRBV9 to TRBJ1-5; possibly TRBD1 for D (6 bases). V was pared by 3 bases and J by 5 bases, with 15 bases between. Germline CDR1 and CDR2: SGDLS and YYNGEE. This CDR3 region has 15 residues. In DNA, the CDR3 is TGTGCCAGCAGCGGCGGACAGCCAACCGATCAGCCCCAGCATTTT. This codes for CASSGGQPTDQPQHF.

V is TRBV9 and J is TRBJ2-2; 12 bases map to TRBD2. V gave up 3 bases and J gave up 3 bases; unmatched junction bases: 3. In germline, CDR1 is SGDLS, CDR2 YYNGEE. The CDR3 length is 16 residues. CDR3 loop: CASSGLAGVYTGELFF. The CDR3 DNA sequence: TGTGCCAGCAGCGGACTAGCGGGAGTTTACACCGGGGAGCTGTTTTTT.

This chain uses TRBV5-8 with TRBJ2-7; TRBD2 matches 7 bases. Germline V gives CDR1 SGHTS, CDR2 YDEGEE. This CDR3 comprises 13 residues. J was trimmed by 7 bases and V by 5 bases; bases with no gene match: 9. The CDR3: CASRTLGSGEQYF. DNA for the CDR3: TGTGCCAGCAGAACCCTTGGTAGCGGGGAGCAGTACTTC.

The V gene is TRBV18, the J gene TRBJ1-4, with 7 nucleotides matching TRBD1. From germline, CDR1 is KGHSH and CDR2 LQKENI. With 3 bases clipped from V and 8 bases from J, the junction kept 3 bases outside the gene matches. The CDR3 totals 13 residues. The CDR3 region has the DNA TGTGCCAGCTCACCCACAGGGGAGGAAAAACTGTTTTTT. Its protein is CASSPTGEEKLFF. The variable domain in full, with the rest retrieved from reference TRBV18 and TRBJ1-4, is NAGVMQNPRHLVRRRGQEARLRCSPMKGHSHVYWYRQLPEEGLKFMVYLQKENIIDESGMPKERFSAEFPKEGPSILRIQQVVRGDSAAYFCASSPTGEEKLFFGSGTQLSVL.

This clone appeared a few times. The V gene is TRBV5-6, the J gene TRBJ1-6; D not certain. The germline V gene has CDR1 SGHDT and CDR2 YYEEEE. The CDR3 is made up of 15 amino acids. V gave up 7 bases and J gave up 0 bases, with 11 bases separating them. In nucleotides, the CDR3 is TGTGCCAGCCGGTCTCGGAGCTCCTATAATTCACCCCTCCACTTT. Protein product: CASRSRSSYNSPLHF.

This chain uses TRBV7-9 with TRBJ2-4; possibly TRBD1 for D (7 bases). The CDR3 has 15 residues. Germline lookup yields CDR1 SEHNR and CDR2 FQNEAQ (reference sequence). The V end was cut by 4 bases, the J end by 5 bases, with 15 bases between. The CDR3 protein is CASSSSGGFQNIQYF. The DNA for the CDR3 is TGTGCCAGCAGCTCATCAGGGGGGTTCCAAAACATTCAGTACTTC.

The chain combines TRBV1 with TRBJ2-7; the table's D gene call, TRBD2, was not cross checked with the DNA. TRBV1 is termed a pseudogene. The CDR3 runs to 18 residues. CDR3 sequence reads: CTSSQGLAGGPVEFEQYF. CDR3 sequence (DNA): TGCACCAGCAGCCAGGGACTAGCGGGGGGGCCTGTCGAATTCGAGCAGTACTTC.

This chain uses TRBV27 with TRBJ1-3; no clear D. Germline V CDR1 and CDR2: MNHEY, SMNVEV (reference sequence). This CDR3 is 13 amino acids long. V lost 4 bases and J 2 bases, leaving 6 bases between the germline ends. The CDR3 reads CASSYTPGNTIYF. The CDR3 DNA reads TGTGCCAGCAGTTACACACCTGGAAACACCATATATTTT.

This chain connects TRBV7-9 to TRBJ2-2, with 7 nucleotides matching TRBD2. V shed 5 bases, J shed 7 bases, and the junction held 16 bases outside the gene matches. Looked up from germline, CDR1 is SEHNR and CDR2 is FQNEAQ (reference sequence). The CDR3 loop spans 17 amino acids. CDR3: CASSPPGAGVEVGELFF. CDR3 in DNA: TGTGCCAGCAGCCCCCCCGGGGCGGGAGTCGAGGTCGGGGAGCTGTTTTTT.

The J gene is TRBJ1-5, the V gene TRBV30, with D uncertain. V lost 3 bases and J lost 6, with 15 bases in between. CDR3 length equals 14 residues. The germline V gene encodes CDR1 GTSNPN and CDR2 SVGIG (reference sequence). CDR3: CAWRHPGVSQPQHF. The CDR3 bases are TGTGCCTGGAGACATCCGGGAGTTAGTCAGCCCCAGCATTTT.

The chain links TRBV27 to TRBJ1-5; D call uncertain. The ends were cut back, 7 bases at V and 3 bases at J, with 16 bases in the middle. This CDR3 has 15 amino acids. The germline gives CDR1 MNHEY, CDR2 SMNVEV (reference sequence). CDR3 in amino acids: CASKPGAANNQPQHF. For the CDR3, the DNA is TGTGCCAGCAAACCCGGAGCGGCGAACAATCAGCCCCAGCATTTT.

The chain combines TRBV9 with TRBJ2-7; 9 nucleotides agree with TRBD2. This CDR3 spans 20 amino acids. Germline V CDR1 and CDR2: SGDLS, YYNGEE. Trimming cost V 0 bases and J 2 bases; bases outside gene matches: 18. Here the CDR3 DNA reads TGTGCCAGCAGCGTAGGATTTCGGGGAAGCGGGAGGCTTTTTCCCTACGAGCAGTACTTC. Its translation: CASSVGFRGSGRLFPYEQYF.

The CDR3 loop is CASSLTYRANEQFF. The DNA of the CDR3 is TGTGCCAGCAGTCTTACCTACAGGGCCAATGAGCAGTTCTTC. The chain recombines TRBV6-4 with TRBJ2-1; possibly TRBD1 for D (6 bases). V lost 5 bases and J 6 bases, leaving 14 bases between the germline ends. Germline CDR1 is MRHNA and CDR2 is SNTAGT. This CDR3 region has 14 residues.

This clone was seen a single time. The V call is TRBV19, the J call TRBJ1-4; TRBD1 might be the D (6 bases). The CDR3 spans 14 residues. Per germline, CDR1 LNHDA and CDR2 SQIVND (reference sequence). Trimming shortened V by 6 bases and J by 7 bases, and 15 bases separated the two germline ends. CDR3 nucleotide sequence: TGTGCCAGTAGGCAAGGACAGAGTCTTGAAAAACTGTTTTTT. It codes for CASRQGQSLEKLFF.

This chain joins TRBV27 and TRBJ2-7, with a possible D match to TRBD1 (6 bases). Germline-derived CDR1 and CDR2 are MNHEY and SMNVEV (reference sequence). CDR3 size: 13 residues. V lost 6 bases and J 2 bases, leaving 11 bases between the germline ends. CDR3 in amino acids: CASSRRTAYEQYF. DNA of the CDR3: TGTGCCAGCAGCCGACGGACAGCCTACGAGCAGTACTTC.

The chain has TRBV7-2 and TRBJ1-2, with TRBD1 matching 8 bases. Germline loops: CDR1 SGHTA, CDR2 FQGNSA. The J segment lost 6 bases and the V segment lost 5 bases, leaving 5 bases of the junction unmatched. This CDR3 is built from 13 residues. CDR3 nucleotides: TGTGCCAGCAGCCGGGGACAGGATGATGGCTACACCTTC. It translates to CASSRGQDDGYTF.

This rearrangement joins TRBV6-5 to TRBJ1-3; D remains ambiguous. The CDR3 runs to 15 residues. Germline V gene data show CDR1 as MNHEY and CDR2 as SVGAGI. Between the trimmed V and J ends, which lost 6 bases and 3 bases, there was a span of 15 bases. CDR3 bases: TGTGCCAGCAGCCCCGCCCCAGGTTATGGAAACACCATATATTTT. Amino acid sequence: CASSPAPGYGNTIYF.

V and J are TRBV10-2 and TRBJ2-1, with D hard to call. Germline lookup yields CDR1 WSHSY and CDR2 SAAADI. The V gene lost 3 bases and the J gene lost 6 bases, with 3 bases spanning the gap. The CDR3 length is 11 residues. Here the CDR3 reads CASSDSNEQFF. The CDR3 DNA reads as TGCGCCAGCAGTGACAGCAATGAGCAGTTCTTC.